The 21 T cell receptor beta chains below all came from one sample that was sequenced in a study of siplizumab effects on memory and regulatory T cells. Profiling relied on immunoSEQ multiplex PCR, and the TCRdb table lists in-frame clones only, not all of them. The data contain 100,000 or so clones, around 90% of them singletons. Input material: CD4+ T cells sorted from blood. The receptors originated from a human donor in good health.

This chain uses TRBV7-9 with TRBJ2-7; D is undetermined. The CDR3 sequence is 14 residues long. Trimming shortened V by 1 base and J by 7 bases, and 14 bases separated the two germline ends. The germline gives CDR1 SEHNR, CDR2 FQNEAQ (reference sequence). The CDR3 reads CASSLVSSSEEQYF. The CDR3 DNA reads as TGTGCCAGCAGCTTAGTCAGTTCGTCGGAAGAGCAGTACTTC.

The chain recombines TRBV7-3 with TRBJ1-1; tentative D call: TRBD1 (5 bases). In germline, CDR1 is SGHTA, CDR2 FQGTGA. CDR3 length: 14 amino acids. Trimming pared 0 bases from V and 3 bases from J, leaving 8 bases between. The CDR3 spells CASSLTGVDTEAFF. The CDR3, as DNA: TGTGCCAGCAGCTTAACAGGGGTGGACACTGAAGCTTTCTTT.

As DNA, the CDR3 is TGCGCCAGCAGCCCGCGGGGTTTTACAGGAGACACTGAAGCTTTCTTT. As protein: CASSPRGFTGDTEAFF. The chain links TRBV5-1 to TRBJ1-1; a possible D gene is TRBD1 (5 bases). Germline loops: CDR1 SGHRS, CDR2 YFSETQ. Trimming removed 4 bases at V and 3 bases at J, with 19 bases between. This CDR3 has 16 amino acids.

The sample holds one count of this clone. V gene TRBV9 combines with J gene TRBJ1-3; D call uncertain. Trimming stripped 3 bases from V and 0 bases from J, with 13 bases between. Germline lookup yields CDR1 SGDLS and CDR2 YYNGEE. This CDR3 is 16 amino acids long. The CDR3 is CASSGSGRSSGNTIYF. CDR3 nucleotide sequence: TGTGCCAGCAGCGGCTCCGGGCGCAGCTCTGGAAACACCATATATTTT.

This chain connects TRBV6-5 to TRBJ2-7; D might be TRBD1 or TRBD2, each matching 5 bases. V lost 5 bases and J lost 3, with 11 bases in between. CDR3 size: 13 residues. Germline values: CDR1 MNHEY, CDR2 SVGAGI. The CDR3 coding sequence is TGTGCCAGCAGTCGCAGGGAGAACTACGAGCAGTACTTC. Translating it yields CASSRRENYEQYF.

This clone has only one observation. The rearrangement joins TRBV2 to TRBJ2-7; D might be TRBD1 or TRBD2, each matching 6 bases. Germline assignment: CDR1 SNHLY and CDR2 FYNNEI. Trimming removed 5 bases from V and 5 bases from J, with 13 bases in between. This CDR3 contains 13 residues. DNA of the CDR3: TGTGCCAGCAGTTACCTCCGGGGGCACGAGCAGTACTTC. Amino acids: CASSYLRGHEQYF.

This chain links TRBV6-1 with TRBJ2-5; D may be TRBD2 (6 bases). This CDR3 has 12 residues. Per germline, CDR1 MNHNS and CDR2 SASEGT. V was clipped by 6 bases and J by 5 bases, with 10 bases between them. CDR3 loop: CASSRTSETQYF. The CDR3 nucleotides are TGTGCCAGCAGCCGAACTAGCGAGACCCAGTACTTC.

This chain links TRBV6-5 with TRBJ2-5; TRBD2 agrees at 12 bases. The CDR3 spans 15 residues. Per the germline V gene, CDR1 is MNHEY and CDR2 is SVGAGI. The J segment lost 4 bases and the V segment lost 6 bases, leaving 6 bases of the junction unmatched. CDR3 sequence reads: CASSSLAGGRETQYF. Here the CDR3 DNA reads TGTGCCAGCAGCTCACTAGCGGGGGGACGAGAGACCCAGTACTTC.

This sequence joins TRBV2 and TRBJ2-3; tentatively, D is TRBD2 (6 bases). Between the trimmed V and J ends, which lost 5 bases and 5 bases, there was a span of 14 bases. Germline V gene sequence: CDR1 SNHLY, CDR2 FYNNEI. The CDR3 extends over 14 amino acids. CDR3 sequence: CASSPYKAGDTQYF. The CDR3 region has the DNA TGTGCCAGCAGTCCTTATAAAGCGGGAGATACGCAGTATTTT.

This clone was recorded only once. V is TRBV4-3 and J is TRBJ1-5; TRBD1 is a possible D gene (5 bases). This CDR3 has 16 residues. V lost 1 base and J lost 3, with 13 bases in between. Germline loops: CDR1 LGHNA, CDR2 YSLEER. The CDR3 is CASSQGAGVVNQPQHF. The CDR3 DNA reads as TGCGCCAGCAGCCAAGGGGCGGGGGTGGTCAATCAGCCCCAGCATTTT.

The rearrangement links TRBV2 to TRBJ2-1; 9 nucleotides align to TRBD1. V was clipped by 5 bases and J by 2 bases; unmatched bases: 4. Germline CDR1 SNHLY, CDR2 FYNNEI. The CDR3 is 15 amino acids. The CDR3, as DNA: TGTGCCAGCAGTAAGGGACAGGGACCCTACAATGAGCAGTTCTTC. It yields the protein CASSKGQGPYNEQFF.

The chain recombines TRBV10-3 with TRBJ2-7; D is unresolved. The CDR3 contains 11 residues. Germline V gene sequence: CDR1 ENHRY, CDR2 SYGVKD. With 4 bases removed from V and 2 bases from J, the gap between germline ends came to 3 bases. CDR3 in amino acids: CAISGTYEQYF. The CDR3 DNA reads TGTGCCATCAGTGGGACCTACGAGCAGTACTTC.

The chain couples TRBV21-1 to TRBJ1-4; the table's D call, TRBD1, has no DNA check behind it. TRBV21-1 is deemed a pseudogene. This CDR3 region has 15 residues. CDR3 sequence: CASSNGWQGQRRLFF. CDR3 DNA: TGTGCCAGCAGCAATGGGTGGCAGGGCCAACGTAGACTGTTTTTT.

The V gene is TRBV5-1, the J gene TRBJ1-2; D possibly corresponds to TRBD1 (5 bases). Trimming took 6 bases from V and 4 from J, leaving 22 bases between them. Germline V gives CDR1 SGHRS, CDR2 YFSETQ. CDR3 length: 16 residues. The CDR3 sequence is CASIPTPGEGSYGYTF. The DNA for the CDR3 is TGCGCCAGCATTCCCACTCCCGGGGAGGGGTCCTATGGCTACACCTTC.

The genes are TRBV6-6 and TRBJ2-5; weak D call: TRBD2 (6 bases). CDR3 length: 14 residues. Germline V gives CDR1 MNHNY, CDR2 SVGAGI (reference sequence). The V end was cut by 7 bases, the J end by 0 bases, with 12 bases between. DNA of the CDR3: TGTGCCAGCATCCTATCGGGGGACCAAGAGACCCAGTACTTC. As protein: CASILSGDQETQYF.

The gene calls are TRBV19 and TRBJ1-5, with D uncertain. CDR1 is LNHDA and CDR2 is SQIVND in the germline V gene (reference sequence). The CDR3 runs to 13 residues. Deletions cut 6 bases from V and 0 bases from J, with 6 bases between. The CDR3 bases are TGTGCCAGTAGCCAGTATAGCAATCAGCCCCAGCATTTT. As protein: CASSQYSNQPQHF.

This clone was seen only once. J is TRBJ2-2 and V is TRBV13; D is possibly TRBD1 (5 bases). This CDR3 has 14 residues. The ends were cut back, 6 bases at V and 6 bases at J, with 14 bases in the middle. Germline V gives CDR1 PRHDT, CDR2 FYEKMQ (reference sequence). The CDR3 DNA is TGTGCCAGCAGAAGGCAGGGCAGGGCCGGGGAGCTGTTTTTT. Protein sequence: CASRRQGRAGELFF.

The chain joins TRBV10-3 to TRBJ2-3; 8 nucleotides agree with TRBD1. This CDR3 is 15 amino acids long. Germline trimming cut 3 bases from V and 4 bases from J; bases unmatched to any gene: 6. In germline, CDR1 is ENHRY, CDR2 SYGVKD. The CDR3 protein is CAISDVRQGPDTQYF. Written as DNA, the CDR3 is TGTGCCATCAGTGACGTAAGACAGGGGCCAGATACGCAGTATTTT.

The chain is built from TRBV6-6 and TRBJ2-3, with D tentatively TRBD1 (6 bases). The CDR3 contains 14 residues. Germline assignment: CDR1 MNHNY and CDR2 SVGAGI (reference sequence). Trimming removed 8 bases from V and 4 bases from J, with 16 bases in between. The CDR3 DNA follows: TGTGCCAGCCAAACTTCAGGGGTCTCAGATACGCAGTATTTT. The encoded protein is CASQTSGVSDTQYF.

This clone appeared a few times. The chain combines TRBV11-2 with TRBJ2-7; D is ambiguous. The length of the CDR3 is 14 residues. Trimming removed 1 base at V and 2 bases at J, with 9 bases between. Per germline, CDR1 SGHAT and CDR2 FQNNGV. This CDR3 reads CASSLGQTPYEQYF. CDR3 nucleotides: TGTGCCAGCAGCTTAGGGCAGACTCCCTACGAGCAGTACTTC.

J is TRBJ1-4 and V is TRBV5-4; D gene uncertain. Trimming took off 0 bases at V and 0 bases at J, with 9 bases between the two ends. The CDR3 runs 16 residues. Germline V lookup: CDR1 SGHNT, CDR2 YYREEE (reference sequence). CDR3 nucleotide sequence: TGTGCCAGCAGCTTGGGTCCGGCTGCAACTAATGAAAAACTGTTTTTT. This translates into CASSLGPAATNEKLFF.